This T cell receptor beta chain was found in a study of Ad26.COV2.S vaccination and SARS-CoV-2 variants. At the level of the study: Participants got Ad26.COV2.S intramuscularly, once or twice 56 days apart. Study-level results: Breadth and depth estimates from TCRs may understate total T cell responses. Vaccinated individuals (as opposed to placebo recipients) had higher spike-specific TCR breadth.

Treatment of the sample: about 20 received Ad26.COV2.S at low or high dose, single or two shots; 5 received placebo; per-sample allocation not given. Sampling was done on day 63 after the first vaccine or placebo injection. Wuhan-strain SARS-CoV-2 spike was expressed by the Ad26 vector that made up the vaccine. Clones were sequenced by immunoSEQ multiplex PCR, and TCRdb holds only the in-frame ones, with some missing. The sample shows about 350,000 clones, approximately 84% of them seen only once. Germline V gene lookup returns CDR1 SNHLY and CDR2 FYNNEI. The CDR3 loop spans 15 amino acids. The V and J ends lost 7 bases and 2 bases, in that order; junction bases with no gene match: 8. Only one count was recorded for this clone. Antigen specificity is unknown.

The chain combines TRBV2 with TRBJ2-5; 9 nucleotides match TRBD1. The sample in question was peripheral blood, obtained in a trial of Ad26.COV2.S vaccine versus placebo. This TCR came from a person between 18 and 65 years old who received the Ad26.COV2.S COVID-19 vaccine or a placebo. CDR3 DNA sequence: TGTGCCAGCAAGCCGAACAGGGGGCTACAAGAGACCCAGTACTTC. It specifies CASKPNRGLQETQYF.